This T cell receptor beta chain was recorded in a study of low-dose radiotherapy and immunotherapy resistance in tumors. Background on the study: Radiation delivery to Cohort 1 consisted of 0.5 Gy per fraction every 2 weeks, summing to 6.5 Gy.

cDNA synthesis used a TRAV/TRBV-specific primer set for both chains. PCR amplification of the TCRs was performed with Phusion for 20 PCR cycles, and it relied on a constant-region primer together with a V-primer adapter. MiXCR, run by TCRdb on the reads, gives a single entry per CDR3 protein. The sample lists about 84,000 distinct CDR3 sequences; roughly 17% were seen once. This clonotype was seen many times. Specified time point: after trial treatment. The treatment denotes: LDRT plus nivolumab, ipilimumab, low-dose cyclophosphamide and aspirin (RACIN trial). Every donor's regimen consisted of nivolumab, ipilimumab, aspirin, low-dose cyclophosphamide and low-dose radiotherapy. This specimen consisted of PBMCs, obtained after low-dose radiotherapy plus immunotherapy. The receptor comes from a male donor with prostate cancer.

This chain's CDR3 is CASSYAPLETQYF. In DNA, the CDR3 is TGTGCCAGCAGCTATGCCCCCCTAGAGACCCAGTACTTC. The V gene is TRBV7-2, the J gene TRBJ2-5, with unresolved D. Germline values: CDR1 SGHTA, CDR2 FQGNSA. This CDR3 region has 13 residues. The ends were cut back, 4 bases at V and 4 bases at J, with 10 bases in the middle.